A selection of T cell receptor beta chains follows, all from one sample in a study of T cell changes during pregnancy in multiple sclerosis. The protocol was immunoSEQ multiplex PCR, while the TCRdb copy is restricted to in-frame clones and leaves out a portion. Of tens of thousands of clones in the sample, about 90% were seen once. Sequenced here: CD4+ T cells from peripheral blood mononuclear cells, sampled in the second trimester of pregnancy. The receptors here all came from a female donor with multiple sclerosis, enrolled in a pregnancy study. The CDR3 runs from the conserved cysteine through the conserved F or W. Fields, in order: V gene, clone size, J gene, D gene, CDR3 DNA, CDR3 protein. A D gene is named only where the DNA matches it firmly. Expanded clones are given a class, and other clones once, few, many or no size at all.

>TRBV30|NA|TRBJ2-5|NA
TGTGCCTGGACAGGGGCAGAGACCCAGTACTTC
CAWTGAETQYF
>TRBV12-5|few|TRBJ1-2|TRBD1
TGTGCTAGTGGTTTGGAAACAGGGGTTCGCTATGGCTACACCTTC
CASGLETGVRYGYTF
>TRBV5-1|NA|TRBJ2-2|TRBD2
TGCGCCAGCAGCGTCGGAAATAGCGGGAGGGCCCTCGCCGGGGAGCTGTTTTTT
CASSVGNSGRALAGELFF
>TRBV28|NA|TRBJ2-7|TRBD1
TGTGCCAGCAGGGGGGACAGTCCCTACGAGCAGTACTTC
CASRGDSPYEQYF
>TRBV28|NA|TRBJ2-7|TRBD2
TGTGCCAGCAGTGACCGACTAGCGGGAGTCTACGAGCAGTACTTC
CASSDRLAGVYEQYF
>TRBV7-8|NA|TRBJ2-3|TRBD1
TGTGCCAGCAGCTTACTCGGGACAGGGGTCCCCACAGATACGCAGTATTTT
CASSLLGTGVPTDTQYF
>TRBV18|NA|TRBJ1-1|NA
TGTGCCAGCTCCGCGTTAACAGGGTTATTCTTCGCGAACACTGAAGCTTTCTTT
CASSALTGLFFANTEAFF
>TRBV7-2|NA|TRBJ1-3|NA
TGTGCCAGCAGCAAGGGCCGGGGGGGCTCTGGAAACACCATATATTTT
CASSKGRGGSGNTIYF
>TRBV2|NA|TRBJ2-7|NA
TGTGCCAGCAACCAGGGCCTGAACGAGCAGTACTTC
CASNQGLNEQYF
>TRBV29-1|NA|TRBJ2-3|TRBD2
TGCAGCGTTGAAATCTGGGGGGGGACAGATACGCAGTATTTT
CSVEIWGGTDTQYF
>TRBV5-4|NA|TRBJ1-1|TRBD1
TGTGCCACCTCGGGACAGGGCGCGAACACTGAAGCTTTCTTT
CATSGQGANTEAFF
>TRBV2|few|TRBJ1-6|NA
TGTGCCATCCAGGGTCATTACATTAATTCACCCCTCCACTTT
CAIQGHYINSPLHF
>TRBV6-6|NA|TRBJ1-6|TRBD1
TGTGCCAGCAGTCTACAGGGGCTTGATTCACCCCTCCACTTT
CASSLQGLDSPLHF
>TRBV28|NA|TRBJ1-1|NA
TGTGCCAGCAGTTTCAGGGTGAACACTGAAGCTTTCTTT
CASSFRVNTEAFF
>TRBV11-3|NA|TRBJ2-7|TRBD2
TGTGCCAGCAGCTTAGGACTCGGTGCACTAGCGGGAGGGAGCTCCTACGAGCAGTACTTC
CASSLGLGALAGGSSYEQYF
>TRBV4-3|NA|TRBJ2-3|NA
TGCGCCAGCAGCCAAGAGATGGGGCTAAGCACAGATACGCAGTATTTT
CASSQEMGLSTDTQYF
>TRBV5-1|NA|TRBJ1-2|TRBD1
TGCGCCAGCAGCTTGGCGGTATTTGGGACAGGGGTTGGCTACACCTTC
CASSLAVFGTGVGYTF
>TRBV9|NA|TRBJ2-5|NA
TGTGCCAGCAGCCAGACGGGAAAAGAGACCCAGTACTTC
CASSQTGKETQYF
>TRBV7-9|few|TRBJ1-1|TRBD1
TGTGCCAGCAGCTTAGGGGGACAGCAGAACACTGAAGCTTTCTTT
CASSLGGQQNTEAFF
>TRBV5-1|NA|TRBJ1-1|NA
TGCGCCAGCAGCTTGGAGTCCACAGGGACTGAAGCTTTCTTT
CASSLESTGTEAFF
>TRBV28|NA|TRBJ2-3|NA
TGTGCCAGCAGTACCGGGAGAGGGGGCACAGATACGCAGTATTTT
CASSTGRGGTDTQYF
>TRBV10-3|NA|TRBJ2-1|NA
TGTGCCATCAGTGAGTCGGGCCGAGATGAGCAGTTCTTC
CAISESGRDEQFF
>TRBV14|NA|TRBJ2-1|TRBD2
TGTGCCAGCAGCCAGGCGGGAGTTAGAAATGAGCAGTTCTTC
CASSQAGVRNEQFF
>TRBV7-8|NA|TRBJ1-6|NA
TGTGCCAGCAGCTACGATTCAGATAATTCACCCCTCCACTTT
CASSYDSDNSPLHF
>TRBV19|NA|TRBJ2-1|TRBD2
TGTGCCAGTAGTCACAAGCGGGGGGGCTCGGGCAATGAGCAGTTCTTC
CASSHKRGGSGNEQFF
>TRBV9|NA|TRBJ2-3|TRBD2
TGTGCCAGCAGCGTAGCCCGGACTAGCGGAGGCACAGATACGCAGTATTTT
CASSVARTSGGTDTQYF
>TRBV27|few|TRBJ1-5|TRBD1
TGTGCCAGCAGTTTGGACAGGGGGAATCAGCCCCAGCATTTT
CASSLDRGNQPQHF
>TRBV7-9|NA|TRBJ2-1|TRBD1
TGTGCCAGCAGCACAACGGGACAGGGTTGGGGTGAGCAGTTCTTC
CASSTTGQGWGEQFF
>TRBV27|NA|TRBJ2-3|NA
TGTGCCAGCAGACCGGGACTCCTCGGAGATACGCAGTATTTT
CASRPGLLGDTQYF
>TRBV28|NA|TRBJ1-2|TRBD1
TGTGCCAGCAGTTTATCCGACAGGGACTATGGCTACACCTTC
CASSLSDRDYGYTF
>TRBV6-1|NA|TRBJ2-7|TRBD2
TGTGCCAGCAGTGAAATCGGGCGGGGGAGATACGAGCAGTACTTC
CASSEIGRGRYEQYF
>TRBV28|NA|TRBJ1-2|NA
TGTGCCAGCAGTTTAAGTAGGCGGGGTTACCGACCTAACTATGGCTACACCTTC
CASSLSRRGYRPNYGYTF
>TRBV30|NA|TRBJ1-2|NA
TGTGCCTGGAGTGTACTAGTTAGACGGACCTCCTATGGCTACACCTTC
CAWSVLVRRTSYGYTF
>TRBV19|NA|TRBJ1-5|NA
TGTGCCACCCGTCCCGGGGGGTCGGGCAATCAGCCCCAGCATTTT
CATRPGGSGNQPQHF
>TRBV9|NA|TRBJ2-2|NA
TGTGCCAGCAGCGTAGGGGGCGTGAACACCGGGGAGCTGTTTTTT
CASSVGGVNTGELFF
>TRBV27|NA|TRBJ2-1|NA
TGTGCCAGCAGTTTAGGGGGGAATGAGCAGTTCTTC
CASSLGGNEQFF
>TRBV15|NA|TRBJ2-3|NA
TGTGCCACCAGCAGAGGCCTAGAAGATACGCAGTATTTT
CATSRGLEDTQYF
>TRBV6-5|NA|TRBJ1-5|NA
TGTGCCAGCAGCCGCGGCGGGGGTATCAATCAGCCCCAGCATTTT
CASSRGGGINQPQHF
>TRBV19|NA|TRBJ2-2|TRBD1
TGTGCCAGTAGTCGACAGGGGGATAGAGGGGAGCTGTTTTTT
CASSRQGDRGELFF
>TRBV29-1|NA|TRBJ1-3|NA
TGCAGCGTTGAATTCTCCGCTGGAAACACCATATATTTT
CSVEFSAGNTIYF